The present TCR beta chain was sequenced within a study of shared clonotypes between healthy human individuals. Study-level background: Donors consisted of two women and a few men between 18 and 49.

Study-wide results and caveats: Larger estimated richness was generally recorded for naive subsets relative to memory subsets.

Within Nashville, Tennessee resided all donors, each a Caucasian adult. This clone appeared a few times. Antigen: not known. A far larger clone is one base from this, pointing to a likely read error. Germline lookup yields CDR1 SNHLY and CDR2 FYNNEI. The V end lost 7 bases, the J end lost 3 bases, and 4 bases lay between the germline ends. This CDR3 has 10 amino acids. This table comes from immunoSEQ multiplex PCR, and its TCRdb copy is limited to in-frame clones, with some not included. The sample carries 300,000 to 400,000 clones, 73% recorded once. The sequenced sample was memory CD4+ T cells sorted from blood. The subset denotes: CD45RA-negative fraction. This TCR was recovered from a man aged 25-45 years in good health. This rearrangement joins TRBV2 to TRBJ2-7, with D unresolved. The CDR3 region is CASTDYEQYF. CDR3 coding DNA: TGTGCCAGCACTGACTACGAGCAGTACTTC.